The rows below give T cell receptor beta chains drawn from one sample of a study of T cell responses to AZD1222 COVID-19 vaccine. This table comes from immunoSEQ multiplex PCR, and its TCRdb copy is limited to in-frame clones, with some not included. The data hold approximately 150,000 clones, with over 75% observed a single time. Sequences were derived from peripheral blood, sampled on day 0 of AZD1222 vaccination. The receptors come from an adult in good health. Each CDR3 is given with its conserved first and last residue. Fields, in order: J gene, clone size, D gene, V gene, CDR3 DNA, CDR3 protein. The D gene is left open where the match is weak. Size is stated for part of the rows, as once, few or many counts, or as a class when the clone is expanded.

J gene: TRBJ1-4
clone size: few
D gene: -
V gene: TRBV5-1
CDR3 DNA: TGCGCCAGCAGCTTGGAATCCCCGGGTCGAAAACTGTTTTTT
CDR3 protein: CASSLESPGRKLFF

J gene: TRBJ1-4
clone size: -
D gene: -
V gene: TRBV19
CDR3 DNA: TGTGCCAGTAGTATAAGGAGGGGGGGGAGTGAAAAACTGTTTTTT
CDR3 protein: CASSIRRGGSEKLFF

J gene: TRBJ2-7
clone size: -
D gene: -
V gene: TRBV27
CDR3 DNA: TGTGCCAGCAGCCGGACCCCCCCCGGGCAGTACTTC
CDR3 protein: CASSRTPPGQYF

J gene: TRBJ2-1
clone size: few
D gene: TRBD2
V gene: TRBV6-6
CDR3 DNA: TGTGCCAGCAGTAACCGGGGGGTTTCCTACAATGAGCAGTTCTTC
CDR3 protein: CASSNRGVSYNEQFF

J gene: TRBJ2-1
clone size: -
D gene: TRBD2
V gene: TRBV5-1
CDR3 DNA: TGCGCCAGCAGCCAAACTAGCGGTAACTACAATGAGCAGTTCTTC
CDR3 protein: CASSQTSGNYNEQFF

J gene: TRBJ2-1
clone size: -
D gene: TRBD1
V gene: TRBV5-5
CDR3 DNA: TGTGCCAGCAGCTTGGGACAGGGGTCCCACAATGAGCAGTTCTTC
CDR3 protein: CASSLGQGSHNEQFF

J gene: TRBJ2-2
clone size: -
D gene: TRBD2
V gene: TRBV7-2
CDR3 DNA: TGTGCCAGCAGACGACTAGCGGGGGACACCGGGGAGCTGTTTTTT
CDR3 protein: CASRRLAGDTGELFF

J gene: TRBJ2-7
clone size: -
D gene: -
V gene: TRBV6-5
CDR3 DNA: TGTGCCAGCAGTTACTCGTTCACGGGGAGGCCCTACGAGCAGTACTTC
CDR3 protein: CASSYSFTGRPYEQYF

J gene: TRBJ2-3
clone size: once
D gene: -
V gene: TRBV7-9
CDR3 DNA: TGTGCCAGGTCCGAGGAGGTTGGCACAGATACGCAGTATTTT
CDR3 protein: CARSEEVGTDTQYF

J gene: TRBJ1-1
clone size: -
D gene: -
V gene: TRBV19
CDR3 DNA: TGTGCCAGCGAAATATGGGGCGCTGAAGCTTTCTTT
CDR3 protein: CASEIWGAEAFF

J gene: TRBJ2-1
clone size: -
D gene: TRBD2
V gene: TRBV7-9
CDR3 DNA: TGTGCCTTGGGGGAAGGGACTAGCGGGAGGGCCAGGGGCTACAATGAGCAGTTCTTC
CDR3 protein: CALGEGTSGRARGYNEQFF

J gene: TRBJ1-1
clone size: -
D gene: TRBD1
V gene: TRBV4-2
CDR3 DNA: TGTGCCAGCAGCGCCCGGGACAGGGTCTCCGAAGCTTTCTTT
CDR3 protein: CASSARDRVSEAFF

J gene: TRBJ2-7
clone size: -
D gene: TRBD1
V gene: TRBV25-1
CDR3 DNA: TGTGCCAGCAGTGAATTTGGGTTTGGTCGGCAGGGGGCCAACGAGCAGTACTTC
CDR3 protein: CASSEFGFGRQGANEQYF

J gene: TRBJ2-3
clone size: -
D gene: TRBD1
V gene: TRBV11-3
CDR3 DNA: TGTGCCAGCAGTTCAGACGGGACAGGGACAGATACGCAGTATTTT
CDR3 protein: CASSSDGTGTDTQYF

J gene: TRBJ2-1
clone size: -
D gene: -
V gene: TRBV24-1
CDR3 DNA: TGTGCCACCAGTGATTCAGGGGCCAGGAAGTTCTTC
CDR3 protein: CATSDSGARKFF

J gene: TRBJ1-2
clone size: -
D gene: -
V gene: TRBV9
CDR3 DNA: TGTGCCAGCAGCGCCGGGAGCAGGGCCTATGGCTACACCTTC
CDR3 protein: CASSAGSRAYGYTF

J gene: TRBJ2-3
clone size: -
D gene: -
V gene: TRBV11-2
CDR3 DNA: TGTGCCAGCAGCTTAGATCCCAACTTGCGGGCGGGCACAGATACGCAGTATTTT
CDR3 protein: CASSLDPNLRAGTDTQYF

J gene: TRBJ2-2
clone size: -
D gene: -
V gene: TRBV28
CDR3 DNA: TGTGCCAGCCAACGGGGTGGGAACACCGGGGAGCTGTTTTTT
CDR3 protein: CASQRGGNTGELFF

J gene: TRBJ2-7
clone size: -
D gene: -
V gene: TRBV13
CDR3 DNA: TGTGCCAGCAGCTTAGGGGCGTCCAGCTCCTACGAGCAGTACTTC
CDR3 protein: CASSLGASSSYEQYF

J gene: TRBJ1-4
clone size: -
D gene: -
V gene: TRBV5-1
CDR3 DNA: TGCGCCAGCAGCTTGGAGAGGGGAAGGGCTGAAAAACTGTTTTTT
CDR3 protein: CASSLERGRAEKLFF

J gene: TRBJ2-3
clone size: -
D gene: -
V gene: TRBV6-5
CDR3 DNA: TGTGCCAGCAGCTACGACGTGGGCGGGGTCTCAGATACGCAGTATTTT
CDR3 protein: CASSYDVGGVSDTQYF

J gene: TRBJ2-7
clone size: -
D gene: -
V gene: TRBV28
CDR3 DNA: TGTGCCAGCAGTTTAGACAGTCTCCTGAAGTACTTC
CDR3 protein: CASSLDSLLKYF

J gene: TRBJ2-2
clone size: -
D gene: -
V gene: TRBV25-1
CDR3 DNA: TGTGCCAGCAGGGGTGAGTCGAACACCGGGGAGCTGTTTTTT
CDR3 protein: CASRGESNTGELFF

J gene: TRBJ2-2
clone size: -
D gene: TRBD2
V gene: TRBV19
CDR3 DNA: TGTGCCAGTTCCCGAGTGCGGGAGGGCACCGGGGAGCTGTTTTTT
CDR3 protein: CASSRVREGTGELFF

J gene: TRBJ2-2
clone size: few
D gene: -
V gene: TRBV6-2/TRBV6-3
CDR3 DNA: TGTGCCAGCAGTCCGGGACAAACCGAAACCGGGGAGCTGTTTTTT
CDR3 protein: CASSPGQTETGELFF

J gene: TRBJ2-7
clone size: -
D gene: -
V gene: TRBV6-5
CDR3 DNA: TGTGCCAGCAGCCTCTATGCTACTAGCTCCTACGAGCAGTACTTC
CDR3 protein: CASSLYATSSYEQYF

J gene: TRBJ1-6
clone size: -
D gene: -
V gene: TRBV7-3
CDR3 DNA: TGTGCCAGCAGCTCCACGGGAGGAGTTGGTAATTCACCCCTCCACTTT
CDR3 protein: CASSSTGGVGNSPLHF

J gene: TRBJ2-2
clone size: -
D gene: TRBD1
V gene: TRBV4-3
CDR3 DNA: TGCGCCAGCAGCCAATATAACCCCGGGACAGGATTTGCCGGGGAGCTGTTTTTT
CDR3 protein: CASSQYNPGTGFAGELFF

J gene: TRBJ1-2
clone size: -
D gene: TRBD1
V gene: TRBV2
CDR3 DNA: TGTGCCAGCAGTGAAGTCCCCCGCTGGGACAGGGGACCCCAAGTGAGTGGCTACACCTTC
CDR3 protein: CASSEVPRWDRGPQVSGYTF

J gene: TRBJ1-5
clone size: -
D gene: -
V gene: TRBV7-2
CDR3 DNA: TGTGCCAGCAGCTTCCTAGGGGGCAATCAGCCCCAGCATTTT
CDR3 protein: CASSFLGGNQPQHF

J gene: TRBJ1-5
clone size: -
D gene: -
V gene: TRBV2
CDR3 DNA: TGTGCCAGCAGTGAAGGGGGGCTGTACAATCAGCCCCAGCATTTT
CDR3 protein: CASSEGGLYNQPQHF